This is a list of T cell receptor beta chains from one sample in a study of beta chain features in type 1 diabetes. The method was immunoSEQ multiplex PCR; TCRdb's version includes in-frame clones alone and lacks a portion of them. The sample lists 130,000 or so clones; 9.5% to 10% were seen once. Source material: central memory CD4+ T cells from blood. These receptors were obtained from a woman aged 40 to 49 in good health. Both conserved end residues are part of each CDR3.

CASSLVPGRDTGELFF TRBV7-8
CATQYGELDEQYF TRBV2
CASSPGQNNYGYTF TRBV7-9
CASSPRGDRGAGELFF TRBV9
CASSPGTSGAWETQYF TRBV5-6
CASSNQGYGYTF TRBV6-5
CASSLVEQEKLFF TRBV7-9
CASSHGGTLSDTQYF TRBV4-1
CASSEAVVEGTQYF TRBV6-1
CSVEDLHGLAGMYQETQYF TRBV29-1
CASSFTRGTALPDTQYF TRBV7-9
CASSTYGELFF TRBV6-1
CASSPGGSGGSTQYF TRBV5-1
CASSSDNEQFF TRBV5-4
CASSKGAANTGELFF TRBV7-6
CASSFRRDRDEKLFF TRBV7-2
CASSAGQAGLKAFF TRBV5-1
CASSLAGTGSGNEQFF TRBV5-1
CASSLGTLVDYGYTF TRBV7-9